This entry features one T cell receptor beta chain sequence. After template switching added a universal primer site, the resulting cDNA carried unique molecular identifiers. TCRdb re-derived calls from the 5' RACE reads in MiXCR, one entry per CDR3 protein. Among 400,000 to 550,000 distinct CDR3 sequences listed, 22% were seen once. All of the donors were Caucasians in good health. This CDR3 is 14 amino acids long. Trimming at V came to 4 bases and at J to 2 bases, leaving 4 bases not matched to a gene. Looked up from germline, CDR1 is SGHKS and CDR2 is YYEKEE (reference sequence). The sample originates from a study of identical twins. These records were also assigned to another study, of T cells expressing NK-cell markers.

This chain joins TRBV5-5 and TRBJ2-3; 7 bases map to TRBD2. Sequencing used CD4+ T cells sorted from blood. This receptor was obtained from a woman under 30 in good health. CDR3 sequence (DNA): TGTGCCAGCAGCCCGCGGGACTACACAGATACGCAGTATTTT. Translation gives CASSPRDYTDTQYF. Variable domain in full (rest from reference TRBV5-5 and TRBJ2-3): DAGVTQSPTHLIKTRGQQVTLRCSPISGHKSVSWYQQVLGQGPQFIFQYYEKEERGRGNFPDRFSARQFPNYSSELNVNALLLGDSALYLCASSPRDYTDTQYFGPGTRLTVL.